Presented here are 10 T cell receptor beta chains from one specimen sequenced in a study of blood T cell repertoires in COVID-19. Measured with immunoSEQ multiplex PCR; TCRdb has only the in-frame clones, and not every one. Among over 150,000 clones listed, about 80% were seen once. Source material: peripheral blood. All receptors derive from a man between 70 and 80 years old with active or convalescent COVID-19.

V gene TRBV9 combines with J gene TRBJ1-4; D is uncertain. This CDR3 comprises 14 residues. Germline V CDR1 and CDR2: SGDLS, YYNGEE. V lost 0 bases and J lost 6, with 9 bases in between. The CDR3 region is CASSVGESDEKLFF. CDR3 bases: TGTGCCAGCAGCGTAGGGGAGTCGGATGAAAAACTGTTTTTT.

The V and J genes are TRBV7-2 and TRBJ1-2, with TRBD1 matching over 7 bases. Looked up from germline, CDR1 is SGHTA and CDR2 is FQGNSA. V lost 4 bases to trimming and J lost 8 bases; unmatched junction nucleotides: 7. This CDR3 has 13 amino acids. Here the CDR3 DNA reads TGTGCCAGCAGCTCCCGACAGGGTGGGGGCTACACCTTC. Translation gives CASSSRQGGGYTF.

This chain connects TRBV2 to TRBJ2-1, with D perhaps TRBD2 (5 bases). CDR1 is SNHLY and CDR2 is FYNNEI in the germline V gene. This CDR3 has 18 residues. The ends were cut back, 1 base at V and 0 bases at J, with 16 bases in the middle. DNA for the CDR3: TGTGCCAGCAGTGAAGTTGCGGCGGGCCTAAGCTCCTACAATGAGCAGTTCTTC. Protein product: CASSEVAAGLSSYNEQFF.

This clone has just one count. The rearrangement joins TRBV5-1 to TRBJ2-7, with a possible D match to TRBD1 (7 bases). The germline V gene encodes CDR1 SGHRS and CDR2 YFSETQ. This CDR3 spans 18 amino acids. V lost 0 bases to trimming and J lost 0 bases, with 19 bases between them. CDR3 sequence: CASSLAVGGGRSSYEQYF. The DNA of the CDR3 is TGCGCCAGCAGCTTGGCCGTAGGAGGGGGCCGCAGCTCCTACGAGCAGTACTTC. Supplemented by reference TRBV5-1 and TRBJ2-7, the full variable domain reads KAGVTQTPRYLIKTRGQQVTLSCSPISGHRSVSWYQQTPGQGLQFLFEYFSETQRNKGNFPGRFSGRQFSNSRSEMNVSTLELGDSALYLCASSLAVGGGRSSYEQYFGPGTRLTVT.

The chain uses TRBV28 and TRBJ2-7; 10 nucleotides match TRBD1. Trimming took 6 bases from V and 7 from J; bases not matched to a gene: 12. From germline, CDR1 is MDHEN and CDR2 SYDVKM. CDR3 length: 15 amino acids. This CDR3 reads CASRTPRQGAVEQYF. The CDR3 DNA follows: TGTGCCAGCAGGACCCCCAGACAGGGGGCGGTTGAGCAGTACTTC.

A single count supports this clone. The chain is built from TRBV5-5 and TRBJ2-5; 7 bases align to TRBD2. This CDR3 is built from 15 residues. Germline CDR1 is SGHKS and CDR2 is YYEKEE (reference sequence). J lost 5 bases, V lost 0 bases, and 7 bases had no gene match. In nucleotides, the CDR3 is TGTGCCAGCAGCTTGGGTGCGGGGGTTGTTGAGACCCAGTACTTC. It codes for CASSLGAGVVETQYF.

The chain employs TRBV18 and TRBJ1-3; D may be TRBD1 (6 bases). This CDR3 contains 16 residues. The V gene lost 1 base and the J gene lost 3 bases, with 13 bases spanning the gap. Germline V CDR1 and CDR2: KGHSH, LQKENI. For the CDR3, the DNA is TGTGCCAGCTCACCACGGCAGGGGCGACTTGGAAACACCATATATTTT. Translation gives CASSPRQGRLGNTIYF.

This clone has a single count. The genes are TRBV4-3 and TRBJ2-3; 8 bases agree with TRBD2. This CDR3 is built from 18 residues. V trimming: 1 base; J trimming: 3 bases; junction bases outside the gene matches: 12. Germline lookup yields CDR1 LGHNA and CDR2 YSLEER. CDR3 DNA sequence: TGCGCCAGCAGCCAAGGGACGGGAGGGGACCTACGGACAGATACGCAGTATTTT. It is translated as CASSQGTGGDLRTDTQYF.

The gene calls are TRBV5-1 and TRBJ1-1; a possible D gene is TRBD1 (6 bases). CDR3 length equals 13 residues. The V and J ends lost 3 bases and 8 bases respectively, with 14 bases between them. Germline V CDR1 and CDR2: SGHRS, YFSETQ. The CDR3 DNA follows: TGCGCCAGCAGCTCACCCCGGACAGAGGAAGCTTTCTTT. This codes for CASSSPRTEEAFF.

The chain is built from TRBV6-2 or TRBV6-3 and TRBJ2-3, with 9 bases fitting TRBD1. This CDR3 is built from 17 residues. J lost 3 bases, V lost 6 bases, and 13 bases had no gene match. The germline CDR1 and CDR2 sequences are MNHEY and SVGEGT. The CDR3 protein is CASSYRTGVRTTDTQYF. The CDR3 DNA is TGTGCCAGCAGCTATAGGACAGGGGTTAGGACGACAGATACGCAGTATTTT.